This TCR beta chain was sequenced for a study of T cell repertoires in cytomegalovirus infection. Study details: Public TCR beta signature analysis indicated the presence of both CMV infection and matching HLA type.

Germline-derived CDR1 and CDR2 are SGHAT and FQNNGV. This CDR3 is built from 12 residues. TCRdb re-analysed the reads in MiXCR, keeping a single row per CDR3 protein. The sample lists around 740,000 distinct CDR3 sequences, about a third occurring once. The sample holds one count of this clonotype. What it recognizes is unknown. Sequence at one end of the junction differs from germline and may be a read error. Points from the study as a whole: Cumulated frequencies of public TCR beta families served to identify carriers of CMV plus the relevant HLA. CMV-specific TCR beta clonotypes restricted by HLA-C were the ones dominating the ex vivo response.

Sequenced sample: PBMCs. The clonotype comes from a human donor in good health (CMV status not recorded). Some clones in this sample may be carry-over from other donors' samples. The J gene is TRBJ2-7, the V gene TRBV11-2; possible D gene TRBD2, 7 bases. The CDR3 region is CSSSSGGHEHYF. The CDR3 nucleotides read TGTTCCAGCAGCTCGGGGGGCCACGAGCATTACTTC.